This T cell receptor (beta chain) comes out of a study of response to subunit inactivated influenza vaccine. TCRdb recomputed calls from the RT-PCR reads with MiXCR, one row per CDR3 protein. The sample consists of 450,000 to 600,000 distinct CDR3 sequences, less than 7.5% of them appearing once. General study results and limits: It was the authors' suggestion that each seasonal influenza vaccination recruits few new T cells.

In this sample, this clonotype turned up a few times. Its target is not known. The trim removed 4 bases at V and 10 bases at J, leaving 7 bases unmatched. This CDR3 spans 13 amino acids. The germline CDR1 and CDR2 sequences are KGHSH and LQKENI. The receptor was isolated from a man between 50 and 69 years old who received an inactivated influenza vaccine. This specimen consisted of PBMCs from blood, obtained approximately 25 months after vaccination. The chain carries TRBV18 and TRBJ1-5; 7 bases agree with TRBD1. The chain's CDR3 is CASSLGTASPQHF. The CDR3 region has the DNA TGTGCCAGCTCACTCGGGACAGCCTCACCCCAGCATTTT.